The clone carrying this TCR beta chain was recorded a few times. A second about 6 to 12 cycle PCR used barcoded and J-beta primers. Via MiXCR, TCRdb re-called the 5' RACE reads, giving one row per CDR3 protein. Of around 1,800,000 distinct CDR3 sequences detected, roughly two fifths appear once; the ten largest clones hold 20% to 25%. These data belong to a study of blood T cells in healthy people across ages. Sequencing was carried out using blood. The sequence derives from a human donor in good health.

Here the CDR3 DNA reads TGTGCCAGCAGTACTACTCCAGGCGCCCAAGAGACCCAGTACTTC. Protein sequence: CASSTTPGAQETQYF. This chain joins TRBV6-5 and TRBJ2-5, with D uncertain. The germline V gene encodes CDR1 MNHEY and CDR2 SVGAGI. Trimming removed 5 bases at V and 1 base at J, with 14 bases between. This CDR3 has 15 residues.